The T cell receptor (beta chain) under discussion was sequenced for a study of T cells expressing NK-cell markers. Study as a whole: Underlying the TCR beta repertoires were sorted CD3+CD56+NKG2C+, CD3+CD56+NKG2C- and CD3+CD56-NKG2C+ T cells.

Reanalyzing the 5' RACE reads, TCRdb keeps one entry per CDR3 protein, without DNA. This sample's table reports hundreds of thousands of distinct CDR3 sequences. The CDR3 has 19 residues. Germline V CDR1 and CDR2: LGHNA, YSLEER. V gene TRBV4-3 combines with J gene TRBJ2-1; there is no DNA to check the TCRdb D call of TRBD2. The sequence came from a woman between 18 and 70 years old in good health. Material for sequencing was blood T cells: a sorted CD56 or NKG2C T cell subset, CD4+ or CD8+ T cells, or bulk PBMC T cells (not recorded which). The CDR3 spells CASSQANLGGKWGEDEQFF.